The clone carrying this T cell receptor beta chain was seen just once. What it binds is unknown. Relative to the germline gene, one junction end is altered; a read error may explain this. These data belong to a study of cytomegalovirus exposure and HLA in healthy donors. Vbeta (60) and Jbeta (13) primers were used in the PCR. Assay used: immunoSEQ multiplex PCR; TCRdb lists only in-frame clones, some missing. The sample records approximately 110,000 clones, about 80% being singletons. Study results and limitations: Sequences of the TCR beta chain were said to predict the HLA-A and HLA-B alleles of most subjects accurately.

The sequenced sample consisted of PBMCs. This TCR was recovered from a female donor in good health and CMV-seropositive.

CDR3 sequence reads: CSSSLTRSVDEQFF. The CDR3 nucleotides read TGTTCCAGCAGCTTGACTAGATCGGTAGATGAGCAGTTCTTC. This chain links TRBV7-9 with TRBJ2-1, with D perhaps matching TRBD2 (6 bases). The CDR3 is 14 amino acids. Germline-derived CDR1 and CDR2 are SEHNR and FQNEAQ (reference sequence).